This T cell receptor beta chain appears in the sequencing data of a study of blood T cell repertoires in COVID-19. Study background: Spain, Italy and the United States supplied samples that represented acute and convalescent COVID-19. Sample material is recorded as cDNA or gDNA derived from T cells, B-cell-depleted T cells, or PBMCs.

As processed by the authors: Reference gene primer amplification gave estimated nucleated cell counts. Method: immunoSEQ multiplex PCR; TCRdb's copy keeps in-frame clones and lacks some. Clone size and the V and J calls come from that table; the DNA yielded D and trimming. The data contain about 350,000 clones, about 90% of them seen just once; the ten biggest clones take up less than 3.5%. The TCR sequence derives from a woman under 30 who had recovered from COVID-19. The specimen was peripheral blood.

CDR3 in amino acids: CASSPRLAGIQTQYF. CDR3 bases: TGTGCCAGCAGTCCAAGGCTGGCGGGGATCCAAACGCAGTATTTT. J is TRBJ2-3 and V is TRBV6-2 or TRBV6-3; possible D gene TRBD2, 6 bases. The CDR3 extends over 15 amino acids. V was pared by 5 bases and J by 9 bases, with 21 bases between. The germline gives CDR1 MNHEY, CDR2 SVGEGT.